This T cell receptor beta chain was identified during a study of T-cell reconstitution after alpha-beta-depleted transplantation in children listed by TCRdb under 2016. With regard to the full study: The study quantitatively tracked T-cell immune reconstitution after TCRalphabeta/CD19-depleted allogeneic hematopoietic cell transplantation in children using TCR repertoire profiling.

V sheds 8 bases and J sheds 10 bases, leaving 6 bases between their ends. Spanning cysteine to phenylalanine, the CDR3 consists of 10 amino acids. Just CDR3 DNA is preserved here, 30 bases in frame from base 1. From the germline V gene (reference sequence), CDR1 is WNHNN and CDR2 is SYGVQD. Library preparation was by PCR. Sequencing used an Illumina HiSeq 2500. TCR library preparation used molecular barcoding, with unique molecular identifiers applied to normalize quantification of the TCRbeta repertoire. TCRdb redid the processing of the public reads, applying fastp at Q25 and MiXCR, and retained in-frame beta chains. Every entry covers one CDR3 protein and lists the most common genes and DNA from its rows. This sample gives approximately 640,000 distinct CDR3 sequences in total; approximately 17% of them show up just once. In total, the top ten clones hold 0.85% to 1.3% of the sample. Of note for this clonotype: The specificity of this receptor is unknown. It has no much larger one-base neighbor in the sample; base qualities were not kept.

The rearrangement joined TRBV10-1 to TRBJ1-6, with an unclear D gene assignment. The sequence was obtained from a human donor who donated a stem cell graft to a child with acute myeloid leukemia. This material consisted of PBMCs from the stem cell graft donor, taken from the stem cell graft. The nucleotide sequence is TGCGCCAGCTGGTCGTCACCCCTCCACTTT. Its amino acids are CASWSSPLHF.